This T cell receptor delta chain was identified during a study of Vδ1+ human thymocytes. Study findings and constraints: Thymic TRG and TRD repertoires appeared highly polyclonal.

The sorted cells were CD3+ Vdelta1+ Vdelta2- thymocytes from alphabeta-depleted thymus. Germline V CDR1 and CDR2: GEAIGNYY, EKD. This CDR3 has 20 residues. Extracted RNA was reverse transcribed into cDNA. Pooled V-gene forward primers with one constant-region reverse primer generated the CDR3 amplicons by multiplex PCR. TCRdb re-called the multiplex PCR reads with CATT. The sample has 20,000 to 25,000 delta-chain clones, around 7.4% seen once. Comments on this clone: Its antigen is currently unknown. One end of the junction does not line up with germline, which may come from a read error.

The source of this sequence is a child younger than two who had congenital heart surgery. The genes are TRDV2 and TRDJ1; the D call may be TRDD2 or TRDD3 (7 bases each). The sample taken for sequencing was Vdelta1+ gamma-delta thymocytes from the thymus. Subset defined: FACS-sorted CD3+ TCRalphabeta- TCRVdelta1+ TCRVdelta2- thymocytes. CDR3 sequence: CACDTDSYGLGVPYTDKPIF. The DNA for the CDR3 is TGTGCCTGTGACACAGATTCCTACGGTCTGGGGGTCCCGTACACCGATAAACCCATCTTT.